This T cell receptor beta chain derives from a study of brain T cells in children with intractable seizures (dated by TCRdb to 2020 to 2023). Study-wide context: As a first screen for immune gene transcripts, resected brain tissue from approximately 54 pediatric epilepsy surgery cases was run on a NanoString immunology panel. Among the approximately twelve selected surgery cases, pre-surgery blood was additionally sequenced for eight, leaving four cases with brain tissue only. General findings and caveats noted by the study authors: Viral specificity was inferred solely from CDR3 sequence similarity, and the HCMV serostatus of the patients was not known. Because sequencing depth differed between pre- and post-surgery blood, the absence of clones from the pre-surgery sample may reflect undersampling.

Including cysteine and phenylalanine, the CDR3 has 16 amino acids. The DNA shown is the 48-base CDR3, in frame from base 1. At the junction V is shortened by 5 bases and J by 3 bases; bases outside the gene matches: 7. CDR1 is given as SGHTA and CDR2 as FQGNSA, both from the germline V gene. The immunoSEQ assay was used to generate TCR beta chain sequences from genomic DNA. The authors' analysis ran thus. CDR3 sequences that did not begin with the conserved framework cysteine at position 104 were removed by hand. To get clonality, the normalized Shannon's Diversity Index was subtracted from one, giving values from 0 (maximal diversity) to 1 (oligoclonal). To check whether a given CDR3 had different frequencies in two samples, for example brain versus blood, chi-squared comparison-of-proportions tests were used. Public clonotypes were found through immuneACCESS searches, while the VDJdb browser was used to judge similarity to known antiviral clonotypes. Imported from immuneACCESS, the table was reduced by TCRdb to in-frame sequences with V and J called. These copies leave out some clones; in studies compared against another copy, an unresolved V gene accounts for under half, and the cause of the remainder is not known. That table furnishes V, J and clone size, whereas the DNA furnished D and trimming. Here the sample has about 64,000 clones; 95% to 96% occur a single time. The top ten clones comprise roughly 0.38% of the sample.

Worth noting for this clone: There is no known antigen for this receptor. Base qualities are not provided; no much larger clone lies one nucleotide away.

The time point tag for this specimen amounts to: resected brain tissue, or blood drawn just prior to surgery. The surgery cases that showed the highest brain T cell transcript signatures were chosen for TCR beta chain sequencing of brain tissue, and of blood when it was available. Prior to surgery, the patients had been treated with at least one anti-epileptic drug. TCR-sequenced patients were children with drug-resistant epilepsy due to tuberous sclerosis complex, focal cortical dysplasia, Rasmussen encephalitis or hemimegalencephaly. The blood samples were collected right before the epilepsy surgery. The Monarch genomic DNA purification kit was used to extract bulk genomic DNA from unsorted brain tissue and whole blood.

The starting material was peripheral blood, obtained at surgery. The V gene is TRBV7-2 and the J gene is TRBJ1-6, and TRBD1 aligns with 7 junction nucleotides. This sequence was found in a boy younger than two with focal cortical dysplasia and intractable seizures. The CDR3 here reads CASSATYRGYNSPLHF. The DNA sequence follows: TGTGCCAGCAGCGCAACCTACAGGGGCTATAATTCACCCCTCCACTTT.